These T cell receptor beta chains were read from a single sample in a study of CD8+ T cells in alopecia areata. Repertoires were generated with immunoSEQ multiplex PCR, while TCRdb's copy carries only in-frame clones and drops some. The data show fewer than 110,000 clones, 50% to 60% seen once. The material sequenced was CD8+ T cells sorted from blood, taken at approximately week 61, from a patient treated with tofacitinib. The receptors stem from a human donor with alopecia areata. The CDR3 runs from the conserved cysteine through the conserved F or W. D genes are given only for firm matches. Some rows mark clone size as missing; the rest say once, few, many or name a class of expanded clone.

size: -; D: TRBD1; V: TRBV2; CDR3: CASPRTGNYNEQFF
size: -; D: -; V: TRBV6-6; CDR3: CASSSLLWEQFF
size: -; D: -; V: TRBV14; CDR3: CASSQARAKLVTDTQYF
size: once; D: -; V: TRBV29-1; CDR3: CSVEDRLSRAEAFF
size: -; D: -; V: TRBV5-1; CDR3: CASSSRQEGEEKLFF
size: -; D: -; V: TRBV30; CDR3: CAWTKDGPNQPQHF
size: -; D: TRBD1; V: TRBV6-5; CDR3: CASSLTGGGQPQHF
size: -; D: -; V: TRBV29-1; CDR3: CSYRLRQPRNYGYTF
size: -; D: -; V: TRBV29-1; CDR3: CSVDRTAPNEQFF
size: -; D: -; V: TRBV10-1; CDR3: CASSDRVQGETFF
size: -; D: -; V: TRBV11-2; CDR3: CASSSIRETQYF
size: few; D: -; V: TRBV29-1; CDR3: CSDPDRLNTEAFF
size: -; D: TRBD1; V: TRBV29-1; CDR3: CSVDPHLDRGANYGYTF
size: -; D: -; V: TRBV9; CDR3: CASSVTPYRNF
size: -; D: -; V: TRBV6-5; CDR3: CASSYPGTDTQYF
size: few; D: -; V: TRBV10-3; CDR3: CAISVDQGAQETQYF
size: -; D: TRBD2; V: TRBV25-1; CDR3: CASSGRWSGGRGPEQFF